Detailed here is one TCR beta chain. The source of the sample is a study of blood T cell repertoires in COVID-19. At the level of the study: Collection of acute and convalescent COVID-19 samples took place in the United States, Italy and Spain. T cells, B-cell-depleted T cells, or PBMCs supplied cDNA or gDNA.

In the original processing: Estimates of nucleated cell counts were drawn from the amplification of reference gene primers. Profiling relied on immunoSEQ multiplex PCR, and the TCRdb table lists in-frame clones only, not all of them. That table supplies the V and J calls and clone size; D and trimming were determined from the DNA. The sample holds approximately 290,000 clones, over 75% seen once. CDR1 and CDR2 (germline): SGHRS, YFSETQ. Trimming pared 0 bases from V and 11 bases from J, leaving 14 bases between. This CDR3 is 13 amino acids long. The TCR was taken from a woman aged 55-70 years with acute or convalescent COVID-19. The chain has TRBV5-1 and TRBJ1-1; no definite D call. Sequencing used peripheral blood. DNA of the CDR3: TGCGCCAGCAGCTTGGGACCACCCTCGGGGGCTTTCTTT. Its protein is CASSLGPPSGAFF.